This T cell receptor beta chain was recorded in a study of blood T cell repertoires in COVID-19. Study overall: Samples taken during acute and convalescent COVID-19 were collected in the United States, Italy and Spain. PBMCs, B-cell-depleted T cells, or T cells were the source of the cDNA or gDNA that made up the material.

In the study's own analysis: Using reference gene primer amplification, nucleated cell counts were estimated. Generated by immunoSEQ multiplex PCR, the TCRdb table keeps only in-frame clones and is missing some. V and J calls plus clone size are reproduced from that table; the DNA served to infer D and trimming. The data show a few hundred thousand clones, with around 90% seen just once and approximately 2% held by the top ten. Germline loops: CDR1 SGHRS, CDR2 YFSETQ. V was clipped by 0 bases and J by 8 bases, with 17 bases between them. The CDR3 covers 15 residues. The chain links TRBV5-1 to TRBJ1-2; D unclear. The specimen sequenced was peripheral blood. The TCR sequence derives from a man aged 18 to 30 with active or convalescent COVID-19. Here the CDR3 DNA reads TGCGCCAGCAGCTTGGCTGAATCGACAAGACGGGGCTACACCTTC. Its protein is CASSLAESTRRGYTF.